The clone carrying this TCR beta chain was counted between two and nine times. What it binds is not known. This sample was included in a study of beta chain features in type 1 diabetes. Expressed TCRB transcripts were sequenced because the isolated RNA had all been reverse transcribed beforehand. The repertoire was sequenced with immunoSEQ multiplex PCR; TCRdb's copy has only in-frame clones and lacks some. The data hold 350,000 or so clones, with 15% to 20% observed a single time. Points from the study as a whole: People with Type 1 diabetes carried modestly yet significantly shorter TCRB CDR3s in all four CD4+ subsets.

The receptor's source is a woman between 18 and 29 years old in good health. What was sequenced was naive CD4+ T cells from blood.

The CDR3 nucleotides read TGTGCCAGCAGTCCTTTCGGGGAGGTGATTGAGCAGTTCTTC. Translating gives CASSPFGEVIEQFF. This rearrangement joins TRBV7-2 to TRBJ2-1; D may be TRBD2 (6 bases). The CDR3 has 14 amino acids. Germline V lookup: CDR1 SGHTA, CDR2 FQGNSA. V lost 6 bases and J 9 bases, leaving 18 bases between the germline ends.